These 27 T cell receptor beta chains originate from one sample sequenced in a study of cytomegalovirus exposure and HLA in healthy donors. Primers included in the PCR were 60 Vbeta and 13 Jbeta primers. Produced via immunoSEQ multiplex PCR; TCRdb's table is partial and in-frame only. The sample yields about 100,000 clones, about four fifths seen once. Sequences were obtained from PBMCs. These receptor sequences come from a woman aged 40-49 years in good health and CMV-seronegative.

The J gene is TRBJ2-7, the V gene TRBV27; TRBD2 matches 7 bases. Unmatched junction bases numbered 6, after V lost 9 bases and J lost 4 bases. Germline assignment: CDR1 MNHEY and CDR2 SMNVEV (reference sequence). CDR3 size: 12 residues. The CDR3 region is CASGPGGYEQYF. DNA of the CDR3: TGTGCCAGTGGCCCCGGGGGGTACGAGCAGTACTTC.

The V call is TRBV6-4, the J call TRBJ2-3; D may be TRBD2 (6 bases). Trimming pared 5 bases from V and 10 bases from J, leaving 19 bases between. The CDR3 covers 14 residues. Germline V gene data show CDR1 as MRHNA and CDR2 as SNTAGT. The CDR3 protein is CASSSRGYGDPQYF. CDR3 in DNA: TGTGCCAGCAGTTCCCGGGGGTACGGGGATCCGCAGTATTTT.

CDR3 nucleotide sequence: TGTGCCAGCAGTTACCTACTAGCGGACTACAATGAGCAGTTCTTC. It is translated as CASSYLLADYNEQFF. This chain uses TRBV6-5 with TRBJ2-1, with 8 bases matching TRBD2. Trimming removed 2 bases from V and 3 bases from J; junction bases left unmatched: 3. Germline CDR1 reads MNHEY; CDR2 reads SVGAGI. The CDR3 totals 15 residues.

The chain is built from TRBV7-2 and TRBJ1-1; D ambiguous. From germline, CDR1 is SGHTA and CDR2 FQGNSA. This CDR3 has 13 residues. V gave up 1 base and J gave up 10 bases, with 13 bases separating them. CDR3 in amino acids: CASSLVRARGAFF. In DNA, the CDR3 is TGTGCCAGCAGCTTAGTAAGGGCCCGGGGAGCTTTCTTT.

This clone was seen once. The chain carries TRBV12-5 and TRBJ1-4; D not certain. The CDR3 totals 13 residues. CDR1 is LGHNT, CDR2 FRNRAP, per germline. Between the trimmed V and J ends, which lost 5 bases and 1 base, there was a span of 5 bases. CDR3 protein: CASGRGTNEKLFF. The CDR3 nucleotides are TGTGCTAGTGGTCGCGGAACTAATGAAAAACTGTTTTTT.

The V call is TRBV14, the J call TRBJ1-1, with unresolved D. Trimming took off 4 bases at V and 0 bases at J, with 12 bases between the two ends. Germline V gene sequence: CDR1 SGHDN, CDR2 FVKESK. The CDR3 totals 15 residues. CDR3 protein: CASSRGGLVNTEAFF. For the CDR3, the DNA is TGTGCCAGCAGCCGTGGAGGGCTCGTGAACACTGAAGCTTTCTTT.

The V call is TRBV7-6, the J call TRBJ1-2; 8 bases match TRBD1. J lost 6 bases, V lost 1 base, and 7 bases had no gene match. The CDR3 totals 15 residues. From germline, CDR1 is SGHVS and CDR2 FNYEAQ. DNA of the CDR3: TGTGCCAGCAGCTTAGGGCAGGGGGCGGTAGATGGCTACACCTTC. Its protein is CASSLGQGAVDGYTF.

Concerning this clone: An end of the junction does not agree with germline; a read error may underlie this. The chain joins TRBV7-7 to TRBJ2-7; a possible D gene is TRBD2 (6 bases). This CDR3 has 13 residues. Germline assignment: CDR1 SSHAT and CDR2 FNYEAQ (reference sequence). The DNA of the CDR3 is TGTGCTAGCAGCTTAGGGCAGGGAGGAGAGCAGTACTTC. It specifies CASSLGQGGEQYF.

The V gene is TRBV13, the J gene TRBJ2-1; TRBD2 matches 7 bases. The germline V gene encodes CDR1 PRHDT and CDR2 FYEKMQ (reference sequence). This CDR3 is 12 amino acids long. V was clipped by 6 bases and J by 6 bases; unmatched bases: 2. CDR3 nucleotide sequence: TGTGCCAGCAGATGGGGGGGCAATGAGCAGTTCTTC. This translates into CASRWGGNEQFF.

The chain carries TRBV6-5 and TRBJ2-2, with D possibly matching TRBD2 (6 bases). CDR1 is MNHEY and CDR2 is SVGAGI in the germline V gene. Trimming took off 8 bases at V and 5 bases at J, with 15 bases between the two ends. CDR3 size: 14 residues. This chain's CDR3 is CASRRAERTGELFF. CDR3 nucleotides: TGTGCCAGCCGGAGGGCCGAAAGGACCGGGGAGCTGTTTTTT.

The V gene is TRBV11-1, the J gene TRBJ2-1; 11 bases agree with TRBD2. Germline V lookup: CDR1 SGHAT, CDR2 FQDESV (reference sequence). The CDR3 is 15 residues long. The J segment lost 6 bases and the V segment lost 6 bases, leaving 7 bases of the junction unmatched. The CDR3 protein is CASRTSGAPTNEQFF. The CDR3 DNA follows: TGTGCCAGCAGGACTAGCGGGGCCCCAACCAATGAGCAGTTCTTC. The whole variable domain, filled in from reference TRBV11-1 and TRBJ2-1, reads EAEVAQSPRYKITEKSQAVAFWCDPISGHATLYWYRQILGQGPELLVQFQDESVVDDSQLPKDRFSAERLKGVDSTLKIQPAELGDSAMYLCASRTSGAPTNEQFFGPGTRLTVL.

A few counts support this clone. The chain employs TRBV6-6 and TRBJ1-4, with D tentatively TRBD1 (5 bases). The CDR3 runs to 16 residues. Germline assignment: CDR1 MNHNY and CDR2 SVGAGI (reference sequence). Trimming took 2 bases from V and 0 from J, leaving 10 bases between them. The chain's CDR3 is CASSYPGGTTNEKLFF. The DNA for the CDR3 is TGTGCCAGCAGTTACCCGGGGGGGACAACTAATGAAAAACTGTTTTTT.

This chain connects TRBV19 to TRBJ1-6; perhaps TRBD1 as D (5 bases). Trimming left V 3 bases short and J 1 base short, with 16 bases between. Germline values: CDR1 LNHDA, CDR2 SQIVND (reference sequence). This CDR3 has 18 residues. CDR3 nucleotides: TGTGCCAGTAGTATCCGGGACTTCTGGGGGTCCTATAATTCACCCCTCCACTTT. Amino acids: CASSIRDFWGSYNSPLHF.

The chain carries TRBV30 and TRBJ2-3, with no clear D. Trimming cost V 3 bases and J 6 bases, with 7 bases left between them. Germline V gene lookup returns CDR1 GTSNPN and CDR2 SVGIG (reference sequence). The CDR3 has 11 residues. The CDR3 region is CAWRSLDTQYF. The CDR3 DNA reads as TGTGCCTGGAGGTCACTTGATACGCAGTATTTT.

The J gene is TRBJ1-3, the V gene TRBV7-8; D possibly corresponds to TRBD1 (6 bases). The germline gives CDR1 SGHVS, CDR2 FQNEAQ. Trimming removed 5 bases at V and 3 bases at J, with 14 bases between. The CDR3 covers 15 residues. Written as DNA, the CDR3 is TGTGCCAGCAGCGGAGGTTCAGGGGTTGGAAACACCATATATTTT. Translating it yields CASSGGSGVGNTIYF.

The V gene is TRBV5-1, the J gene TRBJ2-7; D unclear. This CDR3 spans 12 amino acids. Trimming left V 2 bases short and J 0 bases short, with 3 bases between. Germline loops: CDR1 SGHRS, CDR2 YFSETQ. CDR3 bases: TGCGCCAGCAGCTTTAACTCCTACGAGCAGTACTTC. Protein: CASSFNSYEQYF.

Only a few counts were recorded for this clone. The CDR3 DNA reads TGTGCCAGCAGCCGAATACAGGGGCCCTACAATGAGCAGTTCTTC. This encodes CASSRIQGPYNEQFF. The V call is TRBV7-9, the J call TRBJ2-1; 7 positions agree with TRBD1. After removal of 5 bases from V and 2 bases from J, the junction contained 6 bases not matched to a gene. Germline CDR1 reads SEHNR; CDR2 reads FQNEAQ (reference sequence). CDR3 length: 15 residues.

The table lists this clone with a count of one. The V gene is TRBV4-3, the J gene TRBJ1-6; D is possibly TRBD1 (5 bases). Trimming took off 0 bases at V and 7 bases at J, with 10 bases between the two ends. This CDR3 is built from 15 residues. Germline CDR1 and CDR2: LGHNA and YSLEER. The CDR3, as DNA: TGCGCCAGCAGCCAAGAGCAGGGAATAAATTCACCCCTCCACTTT. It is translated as CASSQEQGINSPLHF.

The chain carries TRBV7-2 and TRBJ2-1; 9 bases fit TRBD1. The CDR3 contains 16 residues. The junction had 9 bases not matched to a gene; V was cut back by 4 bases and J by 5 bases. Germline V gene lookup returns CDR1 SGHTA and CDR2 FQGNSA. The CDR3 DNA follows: TGTGCCAGCAGCTCCAAACGGGACAGGGTGGACAATGAGCAGTTCTTC. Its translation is CASSSKRDRVDNEQFF. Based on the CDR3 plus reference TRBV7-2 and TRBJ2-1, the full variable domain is GAGVSQSPSNKVTEKGKDVELRCDPISGHTALYWYRQSLGQGLEFLIYFQGNSAPDKSGLPSDRFSAERTGGSVSTLTIQRTQQEDSAVYLCASSSKRDRVDNEQFFGPGTRLTVL.

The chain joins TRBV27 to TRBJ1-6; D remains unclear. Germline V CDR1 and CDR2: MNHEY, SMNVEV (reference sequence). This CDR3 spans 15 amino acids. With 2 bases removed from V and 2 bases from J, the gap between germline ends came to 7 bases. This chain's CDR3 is CASSLASAYNSPLHF. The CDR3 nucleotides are TGTGCCAGCAGTTTAGCGTCCGCCTATAATTCACCCCTCCACTTT.

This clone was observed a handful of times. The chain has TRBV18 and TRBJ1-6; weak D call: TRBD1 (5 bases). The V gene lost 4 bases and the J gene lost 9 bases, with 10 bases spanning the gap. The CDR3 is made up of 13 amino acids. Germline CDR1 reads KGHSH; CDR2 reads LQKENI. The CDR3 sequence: CASSRGAGSPLHF. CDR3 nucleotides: TGTGCCAGCTCACGTGGGGCCGGTTCACCCCTCCACTTT. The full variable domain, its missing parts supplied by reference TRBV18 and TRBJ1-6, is NAGVMQNPRHLVRRRGQEARLRCSPMKGHSHVYWYRQLPEEGLKFMVYLQKENIIDESGMPKERFSAEFPKEGPSILRIQQVVRGDSAAYFCASSRGAGSPLHFGNGTRLTVT.

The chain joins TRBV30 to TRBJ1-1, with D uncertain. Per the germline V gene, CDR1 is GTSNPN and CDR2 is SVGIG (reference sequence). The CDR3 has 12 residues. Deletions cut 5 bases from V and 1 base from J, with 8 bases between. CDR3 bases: TGTGCCTGGGCGTTAAGGAACACTGAAGCTTTCTTT. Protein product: CAWALRNTEAFF.

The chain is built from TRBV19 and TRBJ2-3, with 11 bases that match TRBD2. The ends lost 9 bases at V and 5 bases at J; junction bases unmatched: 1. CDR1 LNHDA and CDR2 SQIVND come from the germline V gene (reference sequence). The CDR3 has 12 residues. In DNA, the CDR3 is TGTGCCAGCGGACTAGCGGGAGATACGCAGTATTTT. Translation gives CASGLAGDTQYF.

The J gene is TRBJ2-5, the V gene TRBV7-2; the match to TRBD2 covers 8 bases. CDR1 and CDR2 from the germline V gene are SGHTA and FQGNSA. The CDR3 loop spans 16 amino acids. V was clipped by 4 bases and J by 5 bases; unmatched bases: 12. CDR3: CASSSNGGAGRETQYF. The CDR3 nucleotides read TGTGCCAGCAGCTCTAACGGGGGGGCCGGGAGGGAGACCCAGTACTTC.

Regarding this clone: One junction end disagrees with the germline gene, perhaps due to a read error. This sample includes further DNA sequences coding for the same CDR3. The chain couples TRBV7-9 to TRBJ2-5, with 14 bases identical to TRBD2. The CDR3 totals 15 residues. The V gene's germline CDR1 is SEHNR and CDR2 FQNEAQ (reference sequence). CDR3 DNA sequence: TGTGCCAGCACCCCGGGACTAGCGGGAGATGAGACTCAGTACTTC. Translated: CASTPGLAGDETQYF.

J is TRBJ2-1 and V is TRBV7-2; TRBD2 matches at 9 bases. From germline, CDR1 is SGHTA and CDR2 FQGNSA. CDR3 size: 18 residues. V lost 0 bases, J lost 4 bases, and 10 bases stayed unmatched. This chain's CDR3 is CASSLAGSGGGAYNEQFF. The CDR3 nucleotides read TGTGCCAGCAGCTTAGCGGGGTCGGGCGGGGGGGCATACAATGAGCAGTTCTTC.

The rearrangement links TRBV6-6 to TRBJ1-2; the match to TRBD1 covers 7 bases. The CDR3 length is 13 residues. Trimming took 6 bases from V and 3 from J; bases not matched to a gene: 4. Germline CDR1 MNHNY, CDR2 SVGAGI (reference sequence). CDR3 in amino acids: CASRFTGDYGYTF. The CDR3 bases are TGTGCCAGCAGGTTCACAGGGGACTATGGCTACACCTTC.